Shown below are 30 T cell receptor beta chains from a single sample sequenced in a study of vaccination and CD4 T cells after COVID-19. Cultured CD4+ T cell DNA was sequenced using the Oncomine TCR Beta short-read assay. MiXCR was run by TCRdb on the PCR reads, yielding one entry per CDR3 protein. Among roughly 9,900 distinct CDR3 sequences listed, around a third were seen once. Antigens of these TCRs are unknown. Treatment here: roughly ten-day PBMC culture with coronavirus spike peptide pools or control peptides (ViraFEST assay). CD4+ T lymphocytes from the unexposed donor were collected before the COVID-19 pandemic (2011-2018). The sample comprised CD4+ T cells from blood, cultured in vitro. The receptors stem from a human donor in good health.

Turning to this clonotype: The junction does not match germline at one end; this may be a read error. This chain joins TRBV20-1 and TRBJ2-7, with 7 bases fitting TRBD1. The CDR3 is 15 residues long. Germline loops: CDR1 DFQATT, CDR2 SNEGSKA (reference sequence). The CDR3 DNA reads as TGCAGTGCTAGAGATCCCCGGGACAGATCCTACGAGCAGTGCTTC. This encodes CSARDPRDRSYEQCF.

The table lists this clonotype with a few counts. This rearrangement joins TRBV7-3 to TRBJ2-5; D gene ambiguous. The V gene's germline CDR1 is SGHTA and CDR2 FQGTGA. Trimming took 5 bases from V and 3 from J, leaving 10 bases between them. The CDR3 runs to 13 residues. CDR3 in amino acids: CASSQGYKETQYF. CDR3 nucleotide sequence: TGTGCCAGCAGCCAAGGGTATAAAGAGACCCAGTACTTC. The full variable domain, in which reference TRBV7-3 and TRBJ2-5 provide the parts outside the CDR3, is GAGVSQTPSNKVTEKGKYVELRCDPISGHTALYWYRQSLGQGPEFLIYFQGTGAADDSGLPNDRFFAVRPEGSVSTLKIQRTERGDSAVYLCASSQGYKETQYFGPGTRLLVL.

The chain recombines TRBV6-1 with TRBJ2-2; possibly TRBD2 for D (5 bases). The CDR3 is 15 amino acids. V was clipped by 1 base and J by 2 bases, with 8 bases between them. The germline CDR1 and CDR2 sequences are MNHNS and SASEGT. The CDR3 sequence: CASSEGEYNTGELFF. For the CDR3, the DNA is TGTGCCAGCAGTGAAGGGGAGTACAACACCGGGGAGCTGTTTTTT.

The chain recombines TRBV20-1 with TRBJ2-5; 12 bases fit TRBD2. The V and J ends lost 2 bases and 4 bases, in that order; junction bases with no gene match: 14. Germline V lookup: CDR1 DFQATT, CDR2 SNEGSKA (reference sequence). This CDR3 region has 18 residues. CDR3 region: CSARPGLAGAEGGETQYF. The CDR3 DNA reads as TGCAGTGCTAGACCGGGACTAGCGGGCGCCGAGGGGGGAGAGACCCAGTACTTC.

There are a few counts of this clonotype. The chain uses TRBV6-5 and TRBJ1-5; maybe TRBD1 (6 bases). V was cut by 4 bases and J by 3 bases, with 10 bases left in between. The CDR3 loop spans 14 amino acids. Germline-derived CDR1 and CDR2 are MNHEY and SVGAGI. The CDR3 region is CASSFDRYNQPQHF. Here the CDR3 DNA reads TGTGCCAGCAGTTTCGACAGGTACAATCAGCCCCAGCATTTT.

The chain combines TRBV6-1 with TRBJ2-1, with TRBD2 matching over 11 bases. Germline assignment: CDR1 MNHNS and CDR2 SASEGT. This CDR3 is built from 15 residues. The V and J ends lost 7 bases and 4 bases, in that order; junction bases with no gene match: 6. The CDR3 DNA is TGTGCCAGCATCCACTCTAGCGGGGGGTACAATGAGCAGTTCTTC. Translation gives CASIHSSGGYNEQFF.

This sequence joins TRBV7-8 and TRBJ2-2, with 9 bases identical to TRBD1. This CDR3 has 15 residues. The ends lost 6 bases at V and 5 bases at J; junction bases unmatched: 7. CDR1 SGHVS and CDR2 FQNEAQ come from the germline V gene. This CDR3 is CASSYTGGITGELFF. The CDR3 DNA reads TGTGCCAGCAGTTATACAGGGGGCATAACCGGGGAGCTGTTTTTT.

This rearrangement joins TRBV10-2 to TRBJ1-3; 7 bases are shared with TRBD1. The CDR3 is 16 residues long. With 4 bases clipped from V and 4 bases from J, the junction kept 10 bases outside the gene matches. From germline, CDR1 is WSHSY and CDR2 SAAADI. The CDR3 bases are TGCGCCAGCAGTGGCTACAGGGGAGAATCAGGAAACACCATATATTTT. This codes for CASSGYRGESGNTIYF.

J is TRBJ2-7 and V is TRBV14; D is uncertain. V dropped 0 bases and J dropped 3 bases, with 9 bases sitting between them. Germline lookup yields CDR1 SGHDN and CDR2 FVKESK. The CDR3 extends over 14 amino acids. The CDR3 here is CASSQDLVSYEQYF. Here the CDR3 DNA reads TGTGCCAGCAGCCAAGATCTGGTGAGCTACGAGCAGTACTTC.

V gene TRBV30 combines with J gene TRBJ1-2; the D gene is possibly TRBD1 (6 bases). Germline V gives CDR1 GTSNPN, CDR2 SVGIG (reference sequence). The CDR3 runs 13 residues. The ends were cut back, 0 bases at V and 5 bases at J, with 10 bases in the middle. For the CDR3, the DNA is TGTGCCTGGAGTGTACAGGGCCAATATGGCTACACCTTC. Translation gives CAWSVQGQYGYTF.

The V and J genes are TRBV5-1 and TRBJ2-7; D remains ambiguous. Trimming removed 0 bases from V and 2 bases from J, with 9 bases in between. CDR1 SGHRS and CDR2 YFSETQ come from the germline V gene. The CDR3 is 14 amino acids. The CDR3 bases are TGCGCCAGCAGCTTGGCCGTGGACCCCTACGAGCAGTACTTC. Its protein product is CASSLAVDPYEQYF. Together with reference TRBV5-1 and TRBJ2-7, the CDR3 gives the full variable domain: KAGVTQTPRYLIKTRGQQVTLSCSPISGHRSVSWYQQTPGQGLQFLFEYFSETQRNKGNFPGRFSGRQFSNSRSEMNVSTLELGDSALYLCASSLAVDPYEQYFGPGTRLTVT.

In its sample, this clonotype was seen a few times. The genes are TRBV27 and TRBJ2-1, with TRBD1 as a possible D gene (6 bases). The ends were cut back, 5 bases at V and 1 base at J, with 15 bases in the middle. The CDR3 is made up of 16 amino acids. Germline lookup yields CDR1 MNHEY and CDR2 SMNVEV (reference sequence). CDR3 loop: CASSPTDRKSYNEQFF. The CDR3 DNA reads TGTGCCAGCAGTCCTACGGACAGAAAATCCTACAATGAGCAGTTCTTC.

The chain is built from TRBV5-8 and TRBJ1-2; the D gene is possibly TRBD1 (5 bases). V was shortened by 0 bases and J by 2 bases, with 11 bases between the two germline ends. Germline V lookup: CDR1 SGHTS, CDR2 YDEGEE. This CDR3 has 15 residues. The CDR3: CASSLGFRGNYGYTF. The DNA for the CDR3 is TGTGCCAGCAGCTTGGGCTTTCGGGGGAACTATGGCTACACCTTC.

This clonotype was detected a few times. The CDR3 DNA reads TGTGCCAGCAAAAATCAGCCCCAGCATTTT. It codes for CASKNQPQHF. The chain links TRBV27 to TRBJ1-5; D not resolved. V was shortened by 7 bases and J by 4 bases, with 2 bases between the two germline ends. There are 10 residues in the CDR3. Germline CDR1 is MNHEY and CDR2 is SMNVEV (reference sequence).

This clonotype is judged large. The V and J genes are TRBV20-1 and TRBJ1-1; D is unresolved. V was clipped by 3 bases and J by 5 bases, with 19 bases between them. Per germline, CDR1 DFQATT and CDR2 SNEGSKA (reference sequence). This CDR3 has 15 amino acids. For the CDR3, the DNA is TGCAGTGCTAGTTCCTCCAGCGGGGTTGGGACTGAAGCTTTCTTT. This translates into CSASSSSGVGTEAFF.

The CDR3 region is CASSFPETLGVEQYF. Written as DNA, the CDR3 is TGTGCCAGCAGCTTCCCGGAAACCCTTGGGGTCGAGCAGTACTTC. V is TRBV11-1 and J is TRBJ2-7; D is undetermined. Germline lookup yields CDR1 SGHAT and CDR2 FQDESV (reference sequence). The CDR3 runs 15 residues. V was clipped by 3 bases and J by 6 bases, with 18 bases between them.

This clonotype was counted a few times. The rearrangement joins TRBV6-1 to TRBJ1-1, with D maybe TRBD1 (5 bases). The length of the CDR3 is 15 residues. Trimming took off 4 bases at V and 3 bases at J, with 15 bases between the two ends. Per germline, CDR1 MNHNS and CDR2 SASEGT. CDR3 DNA: TGTGCCAGCAGTGTCGGGCAGGGTCGTGACACTGAAGCTTTCTTT. It encodes CASSVGQGRDTEAFF.

The chain uses TRBV19 and TRBJ1-5; the D is unclear. The CDR3 runs 14 residues. Germline-derived CDR1 and CDR2 are LNHDA and SQIVND (reference sequence). The V end lost 4 bases, the J end lost 0 bases, and 7 bases lay between the germline ends. CDR3 sequence reads: CASSNNYSNQPQHF. CDR3 bases: TGTGCCAGTAGTAACAACTATAGCAATCAGCCCCAGCATTTT.

This clonotype was counted between two and nine times. The chain joins TRBV7-8 to TRBJ1-1, with D hard to call. The ends were cut back, 1 base at V and 6 bases at J, with 15 bases in the middle. CDR1 is SGHVS and CDR2 is FQNEAQ in the germline V gene. The CDR3 contains 15 residues. CDR3 nucleotides: TGTGCCAGCAGCTTAGAATACGGGTCCCGAGCTGAAGCTTTCTTT. This encodes CASSLEYGSRAEAFF.

This clonotype was seen more than once but under ten times. The rearrangement joins TRBV7-9 to TRBJ1-6, with 8 bases that match TRBD1. This CDR3 contains 14 residues. Trimming took 6 bases from V and 8 from J; bases not matched to a gene: 6. The germline V gene encodes CDR1 SEHNR and CDR2 FQNEAQ (reference sequence). CDR3 sequence (DNA): TGTGCCAGCAGAGGTCAGGGGGCGCATTCACCCCTCCACTTT. Amino acid sequence: CASRGQGAHSPLHF.

The genes are TRBV20-1 and TRBJ1-2, with D unclear. Germline CDR1 and CDR2: DFQATT and SNEGSKA (reference sequence). Trimming pared 2 bases from V and 2 bases from J, leaving 9 bases between. There are 13 residues in the CDR3. CDR3 region: CSARTTLNYGYTF. The CDR3 DNA reads TGCAGTGCTAGAACGACACTAAACTATGGCTACACCTTC.

This rearrangement joins TRBV4-2 to TRBJ2-7; no clear D. The germline V gene encodes CDR1 LGHNA and CDR2 YNFKEQ. The CDR3 is made up of 12 amino acids. V was pared by 0 bases and J by 6 bases, with 6 bases between. The CDR3 sequence is CASSQERSEQYF. The CDR3 coding sequence is TGTGCCAGCAGCCAAGAGCGTAGCGAGCAGTACTTC.

This clonotype showed up just a few times. The chain is built from TRBV2 and TRBJ1-2; no reliable D call. V was pared by 3 bases and J by 8 bases, with 19 bases between. CDR1 is SNHLY, CDR2 FYNNEI, per germline. The CDR3 spans 15 residues. DNA for the CDR3: TGTGCCAGCAGTGATAAGGCCTCCCGGGTAGGGGGCTACACCTTC. Protein: CASSDKASRVGGYTF.

The chain carries TRBV7-9 and TRBJ2-7, with a possible D match to TRBD2 (6 bases). Per the germline V gene, CDR1 is SEHNR and CDR2 is FQNEAQ (reference sequence). The germline V and J ends were trimmed by 1 base and 0 bases, with 22 bases remaining between them. The length of the CDR3 is 19 residues. Here the CDR3 DNA reads TGTGCCAGCAGCTTAGGAAGGCTGCGGACTACCACCCTCTCCTACGAGCAGTACTTC. Amino acids: CASSLGRLRTTTLSYEQYF.

This clonotype was found a few times. V gene TRBV7-9 combines with J gene TRBJ1-2; D is undetermined. V was pared by 3 bases and J by 8 bases, with 10 bases between. CDR3 length: 12 amino acids. The germline V gene encodes CDR1 SEHNR and CDR2 FQNEAQ (reference sequence). The CDR3 DNA is TGTGCCAGCAGCTTGGACGGCGCAGGCTACACCTTC. Its protein product is CASSLDGAGYTF. Complete variable domain (other parts from reference TRBV7-9 and TRBJ1-2): DTGVSQNPRHKITKRGQNVTFRCDPISEHNRLYWYRQTLGQGPEFLTYFQNEAQLEKSRLLSDRFSAERPKGSFSTLEIQRTEQGDSAMYLCASSLDGAGYTFGSGTRLTVV.

Only a few counts were recorded for this clonotype. The chain recombines TRBV6-1 with TRBJ1-6, with D possibly matching TRBD1 (6 bases). The CDR3 spans 18 residues. V lost 3 bases and J 0 bases, leaving 15 bases between the germline ends. Germline V gives CDR1 MNHNS, CDR2 SASEGT. The CDR3 coding sequence is TGTGCCAGCAGTGATGGGTTCACAGGGAGCTCCTATAATTCACCCCTCCACTTT. It translates to CASSDGFTGSSYNSPLHF.

This clonotype was seen a few times. The rearrangement uses TRBV29-1 and TRBJ1-2; 9 bases line up with TRBD1. The germline CDR1 and CDR2 sequences are SQVTM and ANQGSEA. After removal of 3 bases from V and 5 bases from J, the junction contained 4 bases not matched to a gene. The CDR3 has 13 amino acids. The CDR3 nucleotides are TGCAGCGTTGACGAGACAGGGGGGTATGGCTACACCTTC. It is translated as CSVDETGGYGYTF. The full variable domain, its missing parts supplied by reference TRBV29-1 and TRBJ1-2, is SAVISQKPSRDICQRGTSLTIQCQVDSQVTMMFWYRQQPGQSLTLIATANQGSEATYESGFVIDKFPISRPNLTFSTLTVSNMSPEDSSIYLCSVDETGGYGYTFGSGTRLTVV.

The V gene is TRBV19, the J gene TRBJ2-2, with 16 bases matching TRBD2. This CDR3 is built from 17 residues. V shed 6 bases and J 4 bases; nucleotides not matched to a gene: 5. Germline V gene data show CDR1 as LNHDA and CDR2 as SQIVND (reference sequence). The CDR3 loop reads CASRGLAGGPVTGELFF. The CDR3 region has the DNA TGTGCCAGTAGGGGACTAGCGGGGGGGCCGGTCACCGGGGAGCTGTTTTTT.

This clonotype was counted once. The chain recombines TRBV7-2 with TRBJ2-3; the D is unclear. This CDR3 comprises 15 residues. The V gene lost 2 bases and the J gene lost 1 base, with 10 bases spanning the gap. Looked up from germline, CDR1 is SGHTA and CDR2 is FQGNSA. The DNA for the CDR3 is TGTGCCAGCAGCTTAAACGACCCCGGCACAGATACGCAGTATTTT. It codes for CASSLNDPGTDTQYF.

Only a few counts were recorded for this clonotype. The rearrangement joins TRBV27 to TRBJ1-6; D gene unclear. V shed 2 bases and J shed 6 bases, with 8 bases lying between them. Germline V gene data show CDR1 as MNHEY and CDR2 as SMNVEV (reference sequence). The CDR3 runs 14 residues. In DNA form, the CDR3 reads TGTGCCAGCAGTTTAGTTTCGATTAATTCACCCCTCCACTTT. Amino acid sequence: CASSLVSINSPLHF.